This TCR beta chain was obtained from a study of T-cell memory formation after mild COVID-19 (dated by TCRdb to the early 2020s). With respect to the entire study: TCR sequence clusters from the two donors were found to be largely donor specific. The cohort comprised two young, previously healthy adult volunteers, one female and one male. Longitudinal TCRalpha and TCRbeta repertoire sequencing tracked T-cell clones expanding and contracting after mild COVID-19 in two donors.

Sequencing was performed on an Illumina NovaSeq 6000. Using 5'RACE with constant-segment primers, TCRalpha and TCRbeta cDNA libraries were constructed, with sample barcodes and unique molecular identifiers added in the process. Trizol reagent was used to extract RNA from every sample. The libraries were amplified in two PCR steps, and the second step added a second sample barcode and Illumina TruSeq adapters. Sequencing of libraries was performed on an Illumina NovaSeq with 2 x 150 bp paired-end reads. In the authors' own workflow: With migec v1.2.7, reads were demultiplexed and then collapsed into UMI-guided consensus sequences. With mixcr v2.1.11, UMI consensuses were aligned to TRA and TRB V and J templates and assembled into clonotypes. Clonotypes were classified as expanded or contracted when called significant by both edgeR and NoisET, with noise models trained on biological replicates. For edgeR calls, the thresholds were a false discovery rate-adjusted p below 0.01 and a log2 fold-change of 1. As an exploratory analysis of dynamics, PCA with hierarchical clustering was applied to max-normalized trajectories of the 1000 most abundant clonotypes. Each responding clone was given a CD4 or CD8 phenotype based on the CD4+ and CD8+ repertoires, which had been sequenced separately. TCRdb reran the public reads through fastp at Q25 and MiXCR, keeping productive beta chains. Every distinct CDR3 protein forms one entry, paired with its most common genes and DNA. The V and J calls come from TCRdb's annotation, not from the publication. This sample has a few hundred thousand distinct CDR3 sequences in its table, and around 26% of those were observed once. About 10% of the sample comes from the top ten.

Counted from cysteine to phenylalanine, this CDR3 has 15 amino acids. Only CDR3 DNA remains: 45 bases, in frame from the first base. V loses 4 bases, J loses 5 bases, and the germline ends lie 18 bases apart. CDR1 and CDR2 are drawn from the germline V gene: MGHDK, SYGVNS. Ficoll-Paque density gradient centrifugation was the method used to isolate PBMCs. Broader findings and caveats from the paper: Contracting CD4+ clones turned up mainly in the CM and EM memory subsets, whereas EMRA was where CD8+ clones were enriched. Clones that contracted from day 15 to 85 showed balanced CD4/CD8 phenotypes, whereas a second wave of clones that expanded from day 15 to 37 leaned towards CD4+. The study covered only a couple of mild cases, and larger cohorts including severe cases with pre-infection samples were considered necessary. The detection of some responding clones in pre-infection memory suggests that pre-existing cross-reactive memory T cells joined the SARS-CoV-2 response. SARS-CoV-2 specificity of the second-wave clones peaking on day 37 was not confirmed.

A word on this clonotype: Its target antigen remains unknown. Qualities for individual bases were not recorded, and no much larger clone is one base off.

The chain was built from TRBV25-1 and TRBJ2-7; possibly the D gene is TRBD1, per 5 matching bases. The TCR comes from an adult woman who had mild COVID-19 (a few samples of this study predate the infection). The sample titles of this study are shuffled in the database, so cell type and time point are left out; the donor was told from shared clones. Sequences were obtained from PBMCs or a T cell subset sorted from them (not recorded which). The nucleotide sequence is given as TGTGCCAGCAGTGGAAAGGGGCCACAGAGCCACGAGCAGTACTTC. Translation gives CASSGKGPQSHEQYF.